A selection of T cell receptor beta chains follows, all from one sample in a study of CD8 T cells in Susac syndrome. TCRdb recomputed calls from the immunoSEQ multiplex PCR reads with MiXCR, one row per CDR3 protein. The table has fewer than 95,000 distinct CDR3 sequences, 90% to 97% seen once. The material sequenced was CD8+ T cells from PBMCs. These receptor sequences come from a human donor with Susac syndrome. CDR3s include the opening cysteine and the closing phenylalanine or tryptophan. A D gene is named only where the DNA matches it firmly. Some rows mark clone size as missing; the rest say once, few, many or name a class of expanded clone.

TRBV4-3	TRBJ1-2	NA	NA	TGCGCCAGCAGCCAAGCGCGCCCTGGTAACTATGGCTACACCTTC	CASSQARPGNYGYTF
TRBV30	TRBJ2-3	NA	NA	TGTGCCTGGAGTGCCGCACTTCTAAGTGGCTGGCATACGCAGTATTTT	CAWSAALLSGWHTQYF
TRBV19	TRBJ2-7	NA	TRBD1	TGTGCCAGTAACCCTCGGACAGGGCCCTACGAGCAGTACTTC	CASNPRTGPYEQYF
TRBV7-2	TRBJ2-5	NA	TRBD2	TGTGCCAGCAGATCTAGCGGGGGGGCCTGGGAGACCCAGTACTTC	CASRSSGGAWETQYF
TRBV6-2/TRBV6-3	TRBJ1-5	NA	NA	TGTGCCAGCAGTCGACAAGGACAACTTAGCAATCAGCCCCAGCATTTT	CASSRQGQLSNQPQHF
TRBV30	TRBJ1-1	NA	NA	TGTGCCTGGAGTGCAGGGAGTGGCACTGAAGCTTTCTTT	CAWSAGSGTEAFF
TRBV20-1	TRBJ2-3	once	NA	TGCAGTGCTAGAGTTAAGGGTCAGAGCACAGATACGCAGTATTTT	CSARVKGQSTDTQYF
TRBV14	TRBJ2-4	NA	NA	TGTGCCAGCAGCCGAAGGACCGGGCCTACTCAGTACTTC	CASSRRTGPTQYF
TRBV11-1	TRBJ2-1	NA	TRBD2	TGTGCCAGCAGCTTAGACGGGGGGGTTCGAAATGAGCAGTTCTTC	CASSLDGGVRNEQFF
TRBV9	TRBJ1-2	NA	NA	TGTGCCAGCGCCGGACGGTCGCACACCTTC	CASAGRSHTF
TRBV5-6	TRBJ1-2	NA	NA	TGTGCCAGCAGTTTGCCGCCGCCCGGGAATGGCTACACCTTC	CASSLPPPGNGYTF
TRBV30	TRBJ2-3	once	NA	TGTGCCTGGAGTTATGCTGGGACAGATACGCAGTATTTT	CAWSYAGTDTQYF
TRBV20-1	TRBJ1-4	NA	TRBD1	TGCAGTGCCTTGGACAGGGGGTCAACTAATGAAAAACTGTTTTTT	CSALDRGSTNEKLFF
TRBV19	TRBJ2-7	NA	NA	TGTGCCAGTAGTCTTCAGACGCATCCAAGAGACGAGCAGTACTTC	CASSLQTHPRDEQYF
TRBV20-1	TRBJ2-3	NA	NA	TGCAGTGCTAGACAGTACAACACAGATACGCAGTATTTT	CSARQYNTDTQYF
TRBV12-5	TRBJ2-5	NA	NA	TGTGCTAGTGGTCACGGAGAGACCCAGTACTTC	CASGHGETQYF
TRBV12-3/TRBV12-4	TRBJ2-7	NA	TRBD2	TGTGCCAGCAGTCCCCGGGCTAGCGGGGGCCACGAGCAGTACTTC	CASSPRASGGHEQYF
TRBV2	TRBJ2-1	NA	NA	TGTGCCAGCCCCGGGGTCTACAATGAGCAGTTCTTC	CASPGVYNEQFF
TRBV20-1	TRBJ2-1	NA	TRBD2	TGCAGTGCTTTTCTACGACTAGCGGGAATGAGGAATGAGCAGTTCTTC	CSAFLRLAGMRNEQFF
TRBV7-9	TRBJ2-2	NA	TRBD1	TGTGCCAGCAGCCCGGGACAGGGGGCCCGGCCCGGGGAGCTGTTTTTT	CASSPGQGARPGELFF
TRBV20-1	TRBJ1-1	NA	NA	TGCAGTGCTAGCGCCCCCGCAGGGTACACTGAAGCTTTCTTT	CSASAPAGYTEAFF
TRBV24-1	TRBJ2-5	NA	NA	TGTGCCACCAGTGATTTAGGGCAGCAAGAGACCCAGTACTTC	CATSDLGQQETQYF
TRBV6-1	TRBJ2-1	NA	NA	TGTGCCAGCAGTGAAACTAGACTTAGTGAGCAGTTCTTC	CASSETRLSEQFF
TRBV5-1	TRBJ2-5	once	TRBD1	TGCGCCAGCAGCTTACCGGGACAGGGGCAAGAGACCCAGTACTTC	CASSLPGQGQETQYF
TRBV15	TRBJ2-3	NA	TRBD1	TGTGCCACCAGCGAAGGGACAGGGGGCGCAGATACGCAGTATTTT	CATSEGTGGADTQYF
TRBV20-1	TRBJ1-1	NA	NA	TGCAGTGGGATGAACACTGAAGCTTTCTTT	CSGMNTEAFF
TRBV3-1	TRBJ1-6	NA	NA	TGTGCCAGCAGCCAAACACGGACAGAGGATTCACCCCTCCACTTT	CASSQTRTEDSPLHF
TRBV5-1	TRBJ2-2	NA	NA	TGCGCCAGCAGCTTTTCCCGGGTATCCACCGGGGAGCTGTTTTTT	CASSFSRVSTGELFF
TRBV25-1	TRBJ2-1	NA	TRBD1	TGTGCCAGCAGTTACCGGGACAGCTACAATGAGCAGTTCTTC	CASSYRDSYNEQFF
TRBV7-2	TRBJ2-3	NA	NA	TGTGCCAGCAGTTGGGACTTGATGGGGGATACGCAGTATTTT	CASSWDLMGDTQYF
TRBV18	TRBJ2-1	NA	NA	TGTGCCAGCTCTTTCTCCCTAACCGATGGAGAGCAGTTCTTC	CASSFSLTDGEQFF
TRBV5-1	TRBJ2-2	NA	NA	TGCGCCAGCAGCTTGAGCAGGACGAACACCGGGGAGCTGTTTTTT	CASSLSRTNTGELFF
TRBV29-1	TRBJ1-2	NA	NA	TGCAGCGCGGGACGACAGGTAGCTAACTATGGCTACACCTTC	CSAGRQVANYGYTF
TRBV20-1	TRBJ2-7	NA	TRBD1	TGCAGTGCTAGAGAGTACGGGACAGGGGCTTCCTACGAGCAGTACTTC	CSAREYGTGASYEQYF
TRBV20-1	TRBJ1-1	NA	NA	TGCAGTGCTAGCCGGGACTCCCGGCCGAACACTGAAGCTTTCTTT	CSASRDSRPNTEAFF
TRBV27	TRBJ1-1	NA	NA	TGTGCCAGCAGTTTAACAGGGCGGGAAGCTTTCTTT	CASSLTGREAFF
TRBV3-1	TRBJ2-7	NA	NA	TGTGCCAGCAGCCAAGATCGGGGCTCCTACGAGCAGTACTTC	CASSQDRGSYEQYF
TRBV7-2	TRBJ2-5	NA	NA	TGTGCCAGCAGCTTCCTACCGCAAGAGACCCAGTACTTC	CASSFLPQETQYF
TRBV3-1	TRBJ2-1	NA	NA	TGTGCCAGCAGCCAAGATTATCAGGGCGGGCGAAGTGAGCAGTTCTTC	CASSQDYQGGRSEQFF